A single sample gave rise to the 5 T cell receptor beta chains below, sequenced in a study of T cell clonality in common variable immunodeficiency. Antigens of these TCRs are unknown. Sequenced by immunoSEQ multiplex PCR; TCRdb stores in-frame clones only, minus some. Altogether tens of thousands of clones were found in the sample, and no singletons occur. Points from the study as a whole: Reportedly, TCR beta sequences from common variable immunodeficiency showed fewer deletions and N-nucleotide insertions.

Sequencing was done on a sample of peripheral blood mononuclear cells. The receptors shown here come from a human donor with common variable immunodeficiency.

This clone was detected ten times or more. The read ends 3 residues early relative to the CDR3; the germline J gene fills the gap. The rearrangement joins TRBV5-1 to TRBJ2-1, with 11 bases fitting TRBD2. Per the germline V gene, CDR1 is SGHRS and CDR2 is YFSETQ. There are 16 residues in the CDR3. J lost 8 bases, V lost 3 bases, and 10 bases had no gene match. CDR3 sequence reads: CASSSSYGLAGDEQFF. CDR3 DNA, as far as it was read: TGCGCCAGCAGCTCCTCCTACGGACTAGCGGGCGATGAG.

This clone was counted many times. The sequence runs out 3 residues before the end of the CDR3; the remainder is reconstructed from the germline J gene. This rearrangement joins TRBV5-1 to TRBJ1-3; tentative D call: TRBD1 (5 bases). Germline CDR1 and CDR2: SGHRS and YFSETQ. Trimming took 0 bases from V and 2 from J, leaving 12 bases between them. This CDR3 comprises 16 residues. The CDR3 sequence is CASSLAGQGAGNTIYF. The DNA read from the CDR3 is TGCGCCAGCAGCTTGGCCGGTCAGGGAGCTGGAAACACC. Combining the CDR3 with reference TRBV5-1 and TRBJ1-3 gives the whole variable domain KAGVTQTPRYLIKTRGQQVTLSCSPISGHRSVSWYQQTPGQGLQFLFEYFSETQRNKGNFPGRFSGRQFSNSRSEMNVSTLELGDSALYLCASSLAGQGAGNTIYFGEGSWLTVV.

Ten or more counts support this clone. The read is 3 residues too short to cover the CDR3 end, so that end is filled in from the germline J gene. The rearrangement joins TRBV19 to TRBJ2-5; 8 bases agree with TRBD2. V lost 6 bases to trimming and J lost 3 bases; unmatched junction nucleotides: 3. Looked up from germline, CDR1 is LNHDA and CDR2 is SQIVND (reference sequence). CDR3 length: 13 residues. CDR3 DNA (partial): TGTGCCAGTAGCCGGACTAGCAAAGAGACC. This codes for CASSRTSKET. The entire CDR3 reads CASSRTSKETQYF.

This clone was seen at least ten times. With the read ending 3 residues before the CDR3 end, the germline J gene is used to fill in that end. The chain combines TRBV15 with TRBJ2-1; 8 bases map to TRBD1. Germline V gene data show CDR1 as LNHNV and CDR2 as YYDKDF (reference sequence). This CDR3 contains 14 residues. V lost 3 bases, J lost 9 bases, and 7 bases stayed unmatched. CDR3 DNA (partial): TGTGCCACCAGCAGGGACAGGGAGATCAGTGAG. Protein product: CATSRDREISE. The full CDR3 reads CATSRDREISEQFF. The variable domain in full, with the rest retrieved from reference TRBV15 and TRBJ2-1, is DAMVIQNPRYQVTQFGKPVTLSCSQTLNHNVMYWYQQKSSQAPKLLFHYYDKDFNNEADTPDNFQSRRPNTSFCFLDIRSPGLGDTAMYLCATSRDREISEQFFGPGTRLTVL.

This clone has a count of ten or more. With the read ending 3 residues before the CDR3 end, the germline J gene is used to fill in that end. V usage is TRBV5-4 and J usage is TRBJ2-5; 11 bases fit TRBD2. J was trimmed by 1 base and V by 0 bases; bases with no gene match: 2. The germline V gene encodes CDR1 SGHNT and CDR2 YYREEE (reference sequence). There are 16 residues in the CDR3. The CDR3 is CASSLGLAGGQETQYF. Partial CDR3 DNA: TGTGCCAGCAGCTTGGGGCTAGCGGGGGGCCAAGAGACC.